Below are 5 T cell receptor beta chains sequenced from a single sample in a study of shared clonotypes between healthy human individuals (dated by TCRdb to 2020 to 2021). Library method: the immunoSEQ multiplex PCR assay. As stored in TCRdb, this immuneACCESS dataset retains in-frame rearrangements with V and J assigned. A fraction of the clones does not appear; measured against another copy, unresolved V genes explain less than half of the discrepancy, and the remainder lacks a known reason. The sample records about 110,000 clones, around 65% of which are singletons. Of the sample, approximately 25% falls within the top ten clones. The sequenced sample was memory CD8+ T cells sorted from blood. In light of the paper, this sample's cell subset or site label describes: CD45RO+ cells pooled with CCR7-negative TemRA cells. The receptors were gathered from a woman aged 25 to 45 in good health.

The chain links TRBV4-1 to TRBJ2-7, with 8 nucleotides matching TRBD2. Germline V gene lookup returns CDR1 MGHRA and CDR2 YSYEKL. The ends lost 2 bases at V and 4 bases at J; junction bases unmatched: 10. CDR3 length: 16 residues. This CDR3 reads CASSQSSASGRYEQYF. The DNA of the CDR3 is TGCGCCAGCAGCCAATCCAGCGCTAGCGGGCGATACGAGCAGTACTTC.

This clone has a count of ten or more. This chain links TRBV7-6 with TRBJ1-2, with 7 bases identical to TRBD1. CDR3 size: 13 residues. The junction had 2 bases not matched to a gene; V was cut back by 4 bases and J by 3 bases. The germline V gene has CDR1 SGHVS and CDR2 FNYEAQ. Here the CDR3 DNA reads TGTGCCAGCAGCTCCGGACAGGACTATGGCTACACCTTC. This gives the protein CASSSGQDYGYTF. Based on the CDR3 plus reference TRBV7-6 and TRBJ1-2, the full variable domain is GAGVSQSPRYKVTKRGQDVALRCDPISGHVSLYWYRQALGQGPEFLTYFNYEAQQDKSGLPNDRFSAERPEGSISTLTIQRTEQRDSAMYRCASSSGQDYGYTFGSGTRLTVV.

The chain is built from TRBV10-3 and TRBJ2-7; D may be TRBD2 (5 bases). Germline CDR1 is ENHRY and CDR2 is SYGVKD. Trimming left V 9 bases short and J 2 bases short, with 14 bases between. The CDR3 is 13 amino acids. CDR3 amino acids: CAIGNGGPYEQYF. CDR3 bases: TGTGCCATTGGAAATGGAGGTCCCTACGAGCAGTACTTC.

The V gene is TRBV11-2, the J gene TRBJ2-5; 7 bases are shared with TRBD1. CDR1 SGHAT and CDR2 FQNNGV come from the germline V gene. V shed 6 bases, J shed 5 bases, and the junction held 3 bases outside the gene matches. The CDR3 contains 12 residues. Written as DNA, the CDR3 is TGTGCCAGCAGTTTGACAGGGGAGACCCAGTACTTC. The encoded protein is CASSLTGETQYF.

V gene TRBV4-1 combines with J gene TRBJ2-1; the D gene could be TRBD1 or TRBD2 (5 bases each). The germline V gene encodes CDR1 MGHRA and CDR2 YSYEKL. V dropped 3 bases and J dropped 5 bases, with 8 bases sitting between them. This CDR3 region has 13 residues. The CDR3 reads CASSHLGDNEQFF. As DNA, the CDR3 is TGCGCCAGCAGCCATCTGGGGGACAATGAGCAGTTCTTC.